The TCR beta chain under discussion was sequenced for a study of blood T cell repertoires in COVID-19. In the study overall: Samples of COVID-19 (acute and convalescent) were obtained from the United States, Italy and Spain.

Clones were read by immunoSEQ multiplex PCR, and TCRdb kept only the in-frame ones, dropping some. The sample lists tens of thousands of clones, more than 80% occurring once. The CDR3 contains 12 residues. Trimming cost V 5 bases and J 4 bases, with 8 bases left between them. From germline, CDR1 is KGHSH and CDR2 LQKENI. The sample consisted of peripheral blood. This TCR was recovered from an older woman with acute or convalescent COVID-19. The gene calls are TRBV18 and TRBJ2-5, with D perhaps TRBD1 (5 bases). CDR3 amino acids: CASSTGAETQYF. In nucleotides, the CDR3 is TGTGCCAGCTCAACTGGGGCAGAGACCCAGTACTTC.